This TCR beta chain was sequenced during a study of read filtering for tumor transcriptome and immune sequencing. Study-level information: Revised staging placed roughly 8 patients in R-ISS I, 15 to 20 in II, 6 or 7 in III.

This clonotype was observed at least ten times. Germline-derived CDR1 and CDR2 are LGHNA and YNFKEQ. V was trimmed by 1 base and J by 6 bases, leaving 7 bases between them. This CDR3 comprises 13 residues. Molecular barcoded adaptors covering alpha/delta and beta/gamma chains were used on about 390 ng RNA. One entry per CDR3 protein results from TCRdb running MiXCR on the reads. The table records 50,000 to 65,000 distinct CDR3 sequences, roughly 19% of them present only once. The chain employs TRBV4-2 and TRBJ2-1; D is undetermined. This receptor was taken from a donor aged 40 or over with multiple myeloma. Sequenced: a population of CD138-negative cells sorted from bone marrow. DNA of the CDR3: TGTGCCAGCAGCCAAGGGCGGTCCAATGAGCAGTTCTTC. Translating gives CASSQGRSNEQFF.